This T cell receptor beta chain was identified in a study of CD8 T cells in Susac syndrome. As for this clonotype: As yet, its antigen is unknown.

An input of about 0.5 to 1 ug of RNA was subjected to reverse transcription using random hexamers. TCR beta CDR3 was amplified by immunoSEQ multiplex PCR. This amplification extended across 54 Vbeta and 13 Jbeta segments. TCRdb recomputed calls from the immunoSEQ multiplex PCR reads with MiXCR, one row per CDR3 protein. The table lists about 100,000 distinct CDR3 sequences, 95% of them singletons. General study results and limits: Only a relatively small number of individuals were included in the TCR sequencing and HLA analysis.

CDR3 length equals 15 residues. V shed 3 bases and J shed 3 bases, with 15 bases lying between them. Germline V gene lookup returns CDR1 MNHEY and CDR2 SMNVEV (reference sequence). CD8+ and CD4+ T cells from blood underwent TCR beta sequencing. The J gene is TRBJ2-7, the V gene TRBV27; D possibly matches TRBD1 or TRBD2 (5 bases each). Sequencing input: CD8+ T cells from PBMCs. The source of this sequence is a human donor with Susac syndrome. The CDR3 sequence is CASSLGQRAGYEQYF. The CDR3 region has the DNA TGTGCCAGCAGTTTGGGGCAGAGGGCTGGCTACGAGCAGTACTTC.